This paragraph covers one T cell receptor (beta chain) sequence. The specificity of this receptor is unknown. Base qualities were left out, and no much larger clone turns up one base away. From the cysteine through the phenylalanine, the CDR3 covers 16 amino acids. Only the CDR3 DNA stays, 48 bases, in frame from base 1. V is pruned by 5 bases and J by 4 bases, leaving 9 bases of the junction without a gene match. The germline V gene encodes CDR1 SGHRS and CDR2 YFSETQ. The sample comes from a study of technical replicates of blood from a handful of donors (dated by TCRdb to about 2017). The receptor library was made with the immunoSEQ multiplex PCR assay. In its TCRdb copy, this immuneACCESS table keeps in-frame sequences only and misses some clones. Where compared with another copy, unresolved V genes explain less than half of these, and the others have no known cause. This sample has about 75,000 clones in its table, and roughly 91% of those were observed once. The ten top clones hold under 0.45% of the sample.

The TCR was taken from a human donor in good health. Some clones in this sample may be carry-over from other donors' samples. Source material: T cells isolated from PBMCs. This receptor chain uses TRBV5-1 and TRBJ2-5; the junction holds 12 bases that match TRBD2. This receptor has the CDR3 CASSSSSGRAGETQYF. The nucleotide sequence is given as TGCGCCAGCAGTTCCTCTAGCGGGAGGGCCGGAGAGACCCAGTACTTC.